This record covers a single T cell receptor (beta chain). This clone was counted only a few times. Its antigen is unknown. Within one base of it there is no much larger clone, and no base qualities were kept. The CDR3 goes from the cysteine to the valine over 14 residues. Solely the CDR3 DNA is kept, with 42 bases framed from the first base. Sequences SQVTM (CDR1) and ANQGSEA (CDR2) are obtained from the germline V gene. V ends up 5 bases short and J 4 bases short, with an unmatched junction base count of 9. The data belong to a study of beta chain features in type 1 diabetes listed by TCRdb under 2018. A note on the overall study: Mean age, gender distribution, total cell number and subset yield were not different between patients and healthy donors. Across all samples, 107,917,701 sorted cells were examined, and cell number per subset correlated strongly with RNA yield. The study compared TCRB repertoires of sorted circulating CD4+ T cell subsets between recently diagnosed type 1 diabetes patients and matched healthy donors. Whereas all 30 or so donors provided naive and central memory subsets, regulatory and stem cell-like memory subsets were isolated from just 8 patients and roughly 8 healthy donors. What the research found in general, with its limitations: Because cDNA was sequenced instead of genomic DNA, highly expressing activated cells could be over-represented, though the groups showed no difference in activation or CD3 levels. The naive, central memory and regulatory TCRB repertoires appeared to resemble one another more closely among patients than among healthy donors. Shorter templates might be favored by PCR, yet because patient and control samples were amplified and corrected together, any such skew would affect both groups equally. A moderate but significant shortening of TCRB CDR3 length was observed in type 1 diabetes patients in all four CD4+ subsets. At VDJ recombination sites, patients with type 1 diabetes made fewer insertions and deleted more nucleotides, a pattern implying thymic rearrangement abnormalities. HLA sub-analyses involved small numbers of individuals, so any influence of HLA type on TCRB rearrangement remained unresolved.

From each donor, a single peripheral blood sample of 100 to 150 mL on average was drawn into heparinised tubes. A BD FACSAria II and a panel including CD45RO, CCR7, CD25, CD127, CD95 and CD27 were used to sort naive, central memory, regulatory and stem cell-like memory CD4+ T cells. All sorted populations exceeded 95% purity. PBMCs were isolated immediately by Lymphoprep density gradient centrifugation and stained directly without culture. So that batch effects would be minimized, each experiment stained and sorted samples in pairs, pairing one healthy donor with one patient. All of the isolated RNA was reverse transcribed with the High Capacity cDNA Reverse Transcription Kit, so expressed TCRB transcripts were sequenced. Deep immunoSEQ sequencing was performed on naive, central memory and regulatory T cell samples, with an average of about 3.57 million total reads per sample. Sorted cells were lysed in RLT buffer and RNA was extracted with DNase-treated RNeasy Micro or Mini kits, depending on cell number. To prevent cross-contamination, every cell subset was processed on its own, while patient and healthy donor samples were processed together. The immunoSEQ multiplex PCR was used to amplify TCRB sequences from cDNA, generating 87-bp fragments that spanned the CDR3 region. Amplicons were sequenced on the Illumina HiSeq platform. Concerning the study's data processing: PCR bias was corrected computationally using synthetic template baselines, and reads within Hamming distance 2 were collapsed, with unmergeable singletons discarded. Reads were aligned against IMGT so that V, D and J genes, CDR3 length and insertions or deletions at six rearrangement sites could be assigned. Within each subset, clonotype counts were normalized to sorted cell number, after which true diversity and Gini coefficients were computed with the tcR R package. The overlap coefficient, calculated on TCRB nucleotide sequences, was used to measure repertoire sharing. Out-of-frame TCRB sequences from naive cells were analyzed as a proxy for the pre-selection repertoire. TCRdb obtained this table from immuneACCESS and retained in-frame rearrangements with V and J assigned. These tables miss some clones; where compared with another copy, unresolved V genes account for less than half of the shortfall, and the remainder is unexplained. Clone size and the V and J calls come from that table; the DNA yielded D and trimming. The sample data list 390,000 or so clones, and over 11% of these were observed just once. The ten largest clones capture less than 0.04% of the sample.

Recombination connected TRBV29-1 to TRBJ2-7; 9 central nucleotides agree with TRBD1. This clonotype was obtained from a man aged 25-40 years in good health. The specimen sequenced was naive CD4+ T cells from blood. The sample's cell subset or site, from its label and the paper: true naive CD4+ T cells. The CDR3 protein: CSVTTPGQGYEQYV. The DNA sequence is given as TGCAGCGTTACCACTCCGGGACAGGGATACGAGCAGTACGTC.